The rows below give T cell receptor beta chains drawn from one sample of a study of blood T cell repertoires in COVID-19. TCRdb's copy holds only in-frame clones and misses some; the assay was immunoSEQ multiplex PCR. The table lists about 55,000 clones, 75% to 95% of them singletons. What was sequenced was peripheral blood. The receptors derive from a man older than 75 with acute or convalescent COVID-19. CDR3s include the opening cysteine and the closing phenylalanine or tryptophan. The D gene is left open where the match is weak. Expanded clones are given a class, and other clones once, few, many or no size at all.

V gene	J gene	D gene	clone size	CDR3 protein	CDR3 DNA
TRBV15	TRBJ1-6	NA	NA	CATSRGQGTNSPLHF	TGTGCCACCAGCAGAGGGCAGGGAACGAATTCACCCCTCCACTTT
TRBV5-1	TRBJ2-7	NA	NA	CASSLVQGSYEQYF	TGCGCCAGCAGCTTGGTCCAGGGCTCCTACGAGCAGTACTTC
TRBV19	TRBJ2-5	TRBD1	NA	CASSTGGGETQYF	TGTGCCAGTAGTACAGGGGGTGGGGAGACCCAGTACTTC
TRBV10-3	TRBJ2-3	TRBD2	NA	CAISEGGSGAGDTQYF	TGTGCCATCAGTGAGGGAGGTAGCGGGGCCGGAGATACGCAGTATTTT
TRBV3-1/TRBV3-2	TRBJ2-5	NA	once	CASSQEAQETQYF	TGTGCCAGCAGCCAAGAGGCCCAAGAGACCCAGTACTTC
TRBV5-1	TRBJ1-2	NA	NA	CASRDPGGKNGGYTF	TGCGCCAGCAGAGATCCGGGAGGGAAGAATGGTGGCTACACCTTC
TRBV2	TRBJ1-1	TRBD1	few	CASRDRGLTEAFF	TGTGCCAGCAGGGACAGGGGGCTCACTGAAGCTTTCTTT
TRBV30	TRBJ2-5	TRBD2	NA	CAWSLTSVETQYF	TGTGCCTGGAGTTTAACTAGCGTAGAGACCCAGTACTTC
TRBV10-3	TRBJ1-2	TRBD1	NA	CAISDRQGMNYGYTF	TGTGCCATCAGCGATCGACAGGGGATGAACTATGGCTACACCTTC
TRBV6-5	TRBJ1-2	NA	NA	CASREKGGYTF	TGTGCCAGCCGGGAGAAGGGTGGCTACACCTTC
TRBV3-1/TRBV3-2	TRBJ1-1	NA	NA	CASSVHREGGTEAFF	TGTGCCAGCAGCGTGCACAGGGAGGGGGGCACTGAAGCTTTCTTT
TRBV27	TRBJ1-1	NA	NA	CASSFGGRTGPNTEAFF	TGTGCCAGCAGTTTCGGAGGACGGACCGGACCGAACACTGAAGCTTTCTTT
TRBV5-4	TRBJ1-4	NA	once	CASSSGRDEKLFF	TGTGCCAGCAGCTCCGGGAGGGATGAAAAACTGTTTTTT
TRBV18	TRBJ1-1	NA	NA	CASSPGLGSTEAFF	TGTGCCAGCTCACCTGGACTGGGGTCAACTGAAGCTTTCTTT
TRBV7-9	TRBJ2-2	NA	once	CASSLARGVGGELFF	TGTGCCAGCAGCTTAGCCAGGGGAGTTGGCGGGGAGCTGTTTTTT
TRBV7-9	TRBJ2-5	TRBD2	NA	CASSAGLAGGPGETQYF	TGTGCCAGCAGCGCGGGACTAGCGGGGGGGCCAGGAGAGACCCAGTACTTC
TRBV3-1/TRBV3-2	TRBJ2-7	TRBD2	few	CASSSPGLGYEQYF	TGTGCCAGCAGCTCGCCGGGACTAGGGTACGAGCAGTACTTC
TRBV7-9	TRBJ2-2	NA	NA	CASSLPQGVTGELFF	TGTGCCAGCAGCTTGCCCCAGGGTGTCACCGGGGAGCTGTTTTTT
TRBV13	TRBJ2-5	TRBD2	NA	CASSGSSGRTGTQYF	TGTGCCAGCAGCGGATCTAGCGGGAGAACGGGGACCCAGTACTTC
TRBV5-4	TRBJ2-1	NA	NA	CASSLGLPGGLYNEQFF	TGTGCCAGCAGCTTGGGACTCCCCGGGGGGCTCTACAATGAGCAGTTCTTC
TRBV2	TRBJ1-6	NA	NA	CASSGGVQPHNSPLHF	TGTGCCAGCAGTGGGGGGGTCCAACCTCATAATTCACCCCTCCACTTT
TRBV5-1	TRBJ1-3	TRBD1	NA	CASSSTGLSGNTIYF	TGCGCCAGCAGCTCGACAGGGCTCTCTGGAAACACCATATATTTT
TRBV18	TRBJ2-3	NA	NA	CASSPPTGTTDTQYF	TGTGCCAGCTCACCGCCGACAGGTACCACAGATACGCAGTATTTT
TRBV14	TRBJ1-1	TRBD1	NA	CASSPGQGVVEAFF	TGTGCCAGCAGCCCCGGACAGGGGGTAGTTGAAGCTTTCTTT
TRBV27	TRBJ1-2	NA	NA	CASSFSLGAGGYGYTF	TGTGCCAGCAGTTTCTCACTCGGGGCGGGGGGTTATGGCTACACCTTC
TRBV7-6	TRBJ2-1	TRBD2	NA	CASTLGGDYNEQFF	TGTGCCAGCACCCTGGGGGGGGACTACAATGAGCAGTTCTTC